This passage covers 16 T cell receptor beta chains from one sample sequenced in a study of regulatory dendritic cells for organ transplantation. Profiled with immunoSEQ multiplex PCR; TCRdb holds only in-frame clones, not every one. The sample contains roughly 20,000 clones, approximately 85% of which appear only once. Allogeneic regulatory or mature dendritic cells were co-cultured for about 5 days with CFSE-labeled sorted T cells at 1:10. What these receptors recognize is not known. Sequences were obtained from naive CD4+ T cells from blood cultured with regulatory dendritic cells. Indicated subset: CD45RA+ naive T cells. These receptors were taken from a human donor in good health.

The chain couples TRBV30 to TRBJ1-2; D gene unclear. CDR1 and CDR2 (germline): GTSNPN, SVGIG (reference sequence). The V and J ends lost 2 bases and 2 bases respectively, with 18 bases between them. The CDR3 is 16 residues long. The CDR3 region is CAWSPTPPRENYGYTF. CDR3 coding DNA: TGTGCCTGGAGTCCAACCCCCCCTAGGGAGAACTATGGCTACACCTTC.

This clone was counted once. The chain couples TRBV7-3 to TRBJ2-3; TRBD2 aligns across 12 bases. This CDR3 comprises 14 residues. V dropped 4 bases and J dropped 5; count of bases not matched to a gene: 1. Germline V CDR1 and CDR2: SGHTA, FQGTGA. CDR3 sequence reads: CASSSTSGRDTQYF. The DNA for the CDR3 is TGTGCCAGCAGCTCGACTAGCGGGAGAGATACGCAGTATTTT.

The V and J genes are TRBV6-1 and TRBJ2-2; D call uncertain. With 6 bases removed from V and 3 bases from J, the gap between germline ends came to 2 bases. CDR3 length equals 11 residues. Germline CDR1 MNHNS, CDR2 SASEGT. The CDR3 nucleotides read TGTGCCAGCAGATACACCGGGGAGCTGTTTTTT. It encodes CASRYTGELFF.

Note on this clone: One end of the junction fails to match germline, which may point to a read error. The chain carries TRBV7-7 and TRBJ2-5, with D possibly TRBD2 on 7 matching bases. CDR3 length: 14 residues. Germline CDR1 is SSHAT and CDR2 is FNYEAQ (reference sequence). The CDR3 protein is CASSLGGGQETQYF. CDR3 nucleotide sequence: TGTGCTAGCAGCTTAGGGGGGGGACAAGAGACCCAGTACTTC.

The chain has TRBV19 and TRBJ1-1; perhaps TRBD1 as D (5 bases). Trimming cost V 5 bases and J 2 bases, with 15 bases left between them. This CDR3 contains 15 residues. CDR1 and CDR2 (germline): LNHDA, SQIVND (reference sequence). As DNA, the CDR3 is TGTGCCAGTAGTCCTTATGGACATACCAACACTGAAGCTTTCTTT. Protein product: CASSPYGHTNTEAFF.

V is TRBV6-1 and J is TRBJ1-2; D is undetermined. V was cut by 4 bases and J by 7 bases, with 10 bases left in between. Per the germline V gene, CDR1 is MNHNS and CDR2 is SASEGT. The CDR3 covers 12 residues. DNA for the CDR3: TGTGCCAGCAGTGCGCGGCGGGGTGGCTACACCTTC. It specifies CASSARRGGYTF.

This chain uses TRBV6-5 with TRBJ2-7; TRBD2 matches at 12 bases. V shed 4 bases and J 0 bases; nucleotides not matched to a gene: 4. The CDR3 contains 16 residues. The germline gives CDR1 MNHEY, CDR2 SVGAGI. The CDR3: CASSSPTSGSSYEQYF. In DNA, the CDR3 is TGTGCCAGCAGTTCTCCGACTAGCGGGAGCTCCTACGAGCAGTACTTC.

V usage is TRBV28 and J usage is TRBJ2-1; no definite D call. The CDR3 contains 13 residues. The V gene's germline CDR1 is MDHEN and CDR2 SYDVKM. Trimming took 3 bases from V and 6 from J, leaving 9 bases between them. The CDR3 DNA follows: TGTGCCAGCAGTTTTTTCGGGTCCAATGAGCAGTTCTTC. Its translation is CASSFFGSNEQFF.

The chain couples TRBV27 to TRBJ2-7; D not certain. V dropped 0 bases and J dropped 1 base, with 10 bases sitting between them. From germline, CDR1 is MNHEY and CDR2 SMNVEV (reference sequence). The CDR3 has 15 amino acids. The CDR3 sequence is CASSLSPSLSYEQYF. In DNA form, the CDR3 reads TGTGCCAGCAGTTTATCACCCAGTTTATCCTACGAGCAGTACTTC.

The chain uses TRBV7-2 and TRBJ2-3; no clear D. Deletions cut 5 bases from V and 1 base from J, with 10 bases between. CDR1 SGHTA and CDR2 FQGNSA come from the germline V gene. The length of the CDR3 is 14 residues. CDR3: CASSPSGGTDTQYF. CDR3 coding DNA: TGTGCCAGCAGCCCAAGTGGGGGCACAGATACGCAGTATTTT.

The V gene is TRBV6-1, the J gene TRBJ2-7; D is undetermined. Between the trimmed V and J ends, which lost 5 bases and 5 bases, there was a span of 10 bases. Looked up from germline, CDR1 is MNHNS and CDR2 is SASEGT. This CDR3 is built from 12 residues. DNA of the CDR3: TGTGCCAGCAGTTGGATTAAGGACGAGCAGTACTTC. Translation gives CASSWIKDEQYF.

This clone was seen more than once but under ten times. The J gene is TRBJ2-5, the V gene TRBV6-5; D is possibly TRBD2 (6 bases). The germline gives CDR1 MNHEY, CDR2 SVGAGI. V lost 6 bases and J lost 3, with 14 bases in between. This CDR3 comprises 14 residues. Here the CDR3 reads CASSRNGGEETQYF. The CDR3 DNA reads as TGTGCCAGCAGCAGAAACGGGGGAGAAGAGACCCAGTACTTC.

The chain combines TRBV30 with TRBJ1-2; weak D call: TRBD1 (5 bases). The germline CDR1 and CDR2 sequences are GTSNPN and SVGIG (reference sequence). The CDR3 is 13 amino acids. V gave up 0 bases and J gave up 8 bases, with 13 bases separating them. The CDR3, as DNA: TGTGCCTGGAGTGTACGGGGGGTCTGGGGCTACACCTTC. It specifies CAWSVRGVWGYTF.

This clone was detected only once. One end of the junction fails to match germline, which may point to a read error. V gene TRBV6-5 combines with J gene TRBJ1-2, with TRBD1 identical over 8 bases. This CDR3 contains 15 residues. Germline loops: CDR1 MNHEY, CDR2 SVGAGI. The CDR3: CASSRSDRANYGYTF. CDR3 nucleotide sequence: TGTGCCAGCAGTCGCTCGGACAGGGCTAATTATGGCTACACCTTC.

CDR3 loop: CSVLLGQGSNQPQHF. The DNA for the CDR3 is TGCAGCGTTCTTCTCGGGCAGGGTAGCAATCAGCCCCAGCATTTT. The genes are TRBV29-1 and TRBJ1-5, with TRBD1 as a possible D gene (5 bases). The CDR3 covers 15 residues. The germline gives CDR1 SQVTM, CDR2 ANQGSEA. Trimming pared 5 bases from V and 0 bases from J, leaving 14 bases between.

The chain joins TRBV7-9 to TRBJ1-4; TRBD1 might be the D (6 bases). CDR3 size: 15 residues. V was cut by 5 bases and J by 4 bases, with 14 bases left in between. Germline V lookup: CDR1 SEHNR, CDR2 FQNEAQ (reference sequence). CDR3 in amino acids: CASSPKDRVNEKLFF. The CDR3, as DNA: TGTGCCAGCAGCCCCAAGGACAGAGTTAATGAAAAACTGTTTTTT. Complete variable domain (other parts from reference TRBV7-9 and TRBJ1-4): DTGVSQNPRHKITKRGQNVTFRCDPISEHNRLYWYRQTLGQGPEFLTYFQNEAQLEKSRLLSDRFSAERPKGSFSTLEIQRTEQGDSAMYLCASSPKDRVNEKLFFGSGTQLSVL.